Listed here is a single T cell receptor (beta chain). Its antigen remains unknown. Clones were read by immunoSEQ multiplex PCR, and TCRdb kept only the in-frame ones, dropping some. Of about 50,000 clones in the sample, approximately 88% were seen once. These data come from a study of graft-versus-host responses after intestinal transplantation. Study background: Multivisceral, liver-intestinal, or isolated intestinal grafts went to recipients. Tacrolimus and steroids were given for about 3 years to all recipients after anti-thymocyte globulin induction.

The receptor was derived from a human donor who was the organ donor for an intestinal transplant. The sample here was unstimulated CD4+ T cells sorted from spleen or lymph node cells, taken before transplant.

The CDR3 protein is CASSDTGYGYTF. The CDR3 bases are TGTGCCAGCAGTGACACAGGCTATGGCTACACCTTC. This chain uses TRBV6-4 with TRBJ1-2; the D gene is possibly TRBD1 (5 bases). V was trimmed by 2 bases and J by 4 bases, leaving 5 bases between them. This CDR3 region has 12 residues. Per the germline V gene, CDR1 is MRHNA and CDR2 is SNTAGT.